These T cell receptor beta chains were read from a single sample in a study of cytomegalovirus exposure and HLA in healthy donors. The table came from immunoSEQ multiplex PCR; TCRdb's copy has only in-frame clones and leaves some out. The table includes 130,000 to 150,000 clones, 80% detected once. The sample taken for sequencing was PBMCs. These TCRs come from a male donor in good health and CMV-seronegative. Each CDR3 is given with its conserved first and last residue. The D gene is left open where the match is weak. The size field is filled for only some rows; it gives once, few, many or a size class.

clone_size j_call v_call d_call cdr3_aa cdr3_nt
once TRBJ1-2 TRBV9 . CASSVGGGSIVYTF TGTGCCAGCAGCGTAGGGGGGGGAAGTATAGTCTACACCTTC
. TRBJ2-3 TRBV25-1 . CASNRGGQADTQYF TGTGCCAGCAATCGGGGAGGCCAGGCAGATACGCAGTATTTT
. TRBJ1-2 TRBV5-4 . CASSFGAGYGYTF TGTGCCAGCAGCTTTGGGGCAGGCTATGGCTACACCTTC
. TRBJ2-1 TRBV7-2 . CASSFVPGSYNEQFF TGTGCCAGCAGCTTCGTGCCAGGGTCCTACAATGAGCAGTTCTTC
few TRBJ2-7 TRBV2 TRBD2 CASRGTSGGYEQYF TGTGCCAGCAGAGGGACTAGCGGGGGGTACGAGCAGTACTTC
. TRBJ2-1 TRBV7-8 TRBD2 CASSATSDSYNEQFF TGTGCCAGCAGCGCGACTAGCGACTCCTACAATGAGCAGTTCTTC
. TRBJ2-2 TRBV4-1 TRBD2 CASSLGTKNTGELFF TGCGCCAGCAGCCTTGGGACTAAGAACACCGGGGAGCTGTTTTTT
. TRBJ2-7 TRBV7-9 TRBD2 CASSLALRRGAYEQYF TGTGCCAGCAGCTTAGCGCTAAGGCGGGGGGCGTACGAGCAGTACTTC
. TRBJ2-5 TRBV11-1 . CASSLGRTEETQYF TGTGCCAGCAGCTTAGGTCGAACAGAAGAGACCCAGTACTTC
. TRBJ1-3 TRBV5-1 . CASSTSGTLNSGNTIYF TGCGCCAGCAGCACGTCCGGGACTCTGAACTCTGGAAACACCATATATTTT
. TRBJ2-5 TRBV18 TRBD1 CASSPPETGRQTQYF TGTGCCAGCTCACCACCGGAGACAGGGAGACAGACCCAGTACTTC
. TRBJ2-5 TRBV7-8 . CASSFYQETQYF TGTGCCAGCAGCTTCTACCAAGAGACCCAGTACTTC
. TRBJ1-2 TRBV5-1 TRBD1 CASSVGQGPFYGYTF TGCGCCAGCAGCGTAGGACAGGGGCCTTTCTATGGCTACACCTTC
. TRBJ2-7 TRBV29-1 . CSVERGLGGEQYF TGCAGCGTTGAAAGGGGCCTGGGAGGTGAGCAGTACTTC
. TRBJ2-1 TRBV11-2 TRBD2 CASSYGLAGSLEQFF TGTGCCAGCAGCTATGGACTAGCGGGGTCTCTTGAGCAGTTCTTC
once TRBJ1-6 TRBV7-2 . CASSLRGSSYNSPLHF TGTGCCAGCAGCTTGAGAGGGAGCTCCTATAACTCACCCCTCCACTTT
. TRBJ2-1 TRBV4-1 TRBD2 CASSQGRRGGWYNEQFF TGCGCCAGCAGCCAAGGACGGCGGGGGGGCTGGTACAATGAGCAGTTCTTC
. TRBJ2-2 TRBV9 TRBD2 CASSVLTSGGPGELFF TGTGCCAGCAGCGTACTGACTAGCGGGGGACCCGGGGAGCTGTTTTTT
. TRBJ1-2 TRBV30 . CAWMDGLNYGYTF TGTGCCTGGATGGACGGACTAAACTATGGCTACACCTTC
once TRBJ1-2 TRBV4-1 . CASSQGSVNYGYTF TGCGCCAGCAGCCAAGGATCGGTGAACTATGGCTACACCTTC
. TRBJ2-3 TRBV27 TRBD1 CASSYQGAHSDTQYF TGTGCCAGCAGTTATCAGGGGGCGCACTCAGATACGCAGTATTTT
. TRBJ1-5 TRBV27 . CASCTGNQPQHF TGTGCCAGCTGCACAGGGAATCAGCCCCAGCATTTT
. TRBJ2-3 TRBV25-1 TRBD2 CASSSGGYHPGDTQYF TGTGCCAGCTCCTCGGGGGGTTATCACCCCGGAGATACGCAGTATTTT
. TRBJ1-3 TRBV30 TRBD1 CAWRIGTAGNTIYF TGTGCCTGGAGAATAGGGACAGCTGGAAACACCATATATTTT
. TRBJ1-2 TRBV6-6 . CASSSREDLTNYGYTF TGTGCCAGCAGCTCGAGAGAGGACTTGACTAACTATGGCTACACCTTC
once TRBJ2-2 TRBV2 TRBD2 CASSPAGTNTGELFF TGTGCCAGCAGTCCAGCGGGGACCAACACCGGGGAGCTGTTTTTT
. TRBJ2-3 TRBV7-9 TRBD2 CASSQRERGGRGTQYF TGTGCCAGCAGCCAGAGGGAACGGGGGGGCCGAGGCACGCAGTATTTT
few TRBJ1-3 TRBV9 . CASSPGGNTIYF TGTGCCAGCAGCCCAGGGGGAAACACCATATATTTT
few TRBJ2-5 TRBV4-3 TRBD1 CASSLGQASQETQYF TGCGCCAGCAGCCTGGGACAGGCGAGCCAAGAGACCCAGTACTTC
. TRBJ2-5 TRBV7-3 . CASSSGYQETQYF TGTGCCAGCAGTTCGGGATACCAAGAGACCCAGTACTTC
. TRBJ1-5 TRBV19 TRBD1 CASNRDRGVNQPQHF TGTGCCAGTAACCGCGACAGGGGAGTTAATCAGCCCCAGCATTTT
. TRBJ1-4 TRBV5-5 . CASSLGVGIEKLFF TGTGCCAGCAGCTTGGGGGTGGGCATCGAAAAACTGTTTTTT
. TRBJ1-2 TRBV5-4 TRBD1 CASSLGGTGLYGYTF TGTGCCAGCAGCTTAGGCGGGACAGGGCTATATGGCTACACCTTC
. TRBJ2-7 TRBV2 . CASRVGYEQYF TGTGCCAGCAGGGTCGGCTACGAGCAGTACTTC
once TRBJ1-2 TRBV7-2 . CASSPGAGNNYGYTF TGTGCCAGCAGCCCCGGTGCGGGAAATAACTATGGCTACACCTTC
. TRBJ2-7 TRBV5-1 TRBD1 CASSTQGSSYEQYF TGCGCCAGCAGCACACAGGGGAGCTCCTACGAGCAGTACTTC
few TRBJ1-2 TRBV5-6 . CASSLGLGELAEFNTF TGTGCCAGCAGCTTGGGTCTCGGGGAGTTGGCTGAGTTTAACACCTTC
. TRBJ1-4 TRBV15 . CATSREGHSGAGNEKLFF TGTGCCACCAGCAGAGAGGGGCATTCAGGGGCAGGGAATGAAAAACTGTTTTTT
. TRBJ2-5 TRBV5-5 . CASWGGAGYQETQYF TGTGCCTCTTGGGGGGGGGCGGGATACCAAGAGACCCAGTACTTC
once TRBJ2-3 TRBV19 . CASSIFVGGADTQYF TGTGCCAGTAGTATCTTCGTGGGGGGAGCAGATACGCAGTATTTT
. TRBJ1-4 TRBV6-1 . CASSGPNGEKLFF TGTGCCAGCAGTGGCCCGAACGGGGAAAAACTGTTTTTT
. TRBJ2-7 TRBV2 . CASSEGTNSYEQYF TGTGCCAGCAGTGAAGGGACTAACTCCTACGAGCAGTACTTC
. TRBJ2-7 TRBV2 TRBD1 CATAQGYDEQYF TGTGCCACTGCACAGGGGTACGACGAGCAGTACTTC
. TRBJ2-5 TRBV4-1 TRBD1 CASSQEYRGQLETQYF TGCGCCAGCAGCCAAGAGTACAGGGGGCAGTTGGAGACCCAGTACTTC
once TRBJ2-3 TRBV18 . CASSPELLSTDTQYF TGTGCCAGCTCACCAGAACTACTAAGCACAGATACGCAGTATTTT
once TRBJ2-3 TRBV10-2 TRBD2 CASSGSGGPTDTQYF TGCGCCAGCAGTGGAAGCGGGGGGCCCACAGATACGCAGTATTTT
. TRBJ2-7 TRBV4-1 TRBD1 CASSQDPGTGSEQYF TGCGCCAGCAGCCAAGATCCAGGGACAGGGTCCGAGCAGTACTTC
. TRBJ2-7 TRBV7-2 TRBD2 CASSDIAGNSYEQYF TGTGCCAGCAGCGATATAGCGGGGAACTCCTACGAGCAGTACTTC
. TRBJ1-2 TRBV2 . CASSVIVTNYGYTF TGTGCCAGCAGTGTGATAGTAACTAACTATGGCTACACCTTC
. TRBJ2-7 TRBV5-4 . CASSFDSNYEQYF TGTGCCAGCAGCTTCGACAGCAATTACGAGCAGTACTTC
. TRBJ1-1 TRBV5-4 . CASSLGGRLILNTEAFF TGTGCCAGCAGCTTGGGGGGGCGACTCATCCTGAACACTGAAGCTTTCTTT
. TRBJ2-3 TRBV9 . CASSYEVAGTDTQYF TGTGCCAGCAGCTACGAGGTAGCCGGCACAGATACGCAGTATTTT
once TRBJ1-5 TRBV6-1 . CASSVVSTLYSNQPQHF TGTGCCAGCAGTGTTGTTAGCACGCTTTATAGCAATCAGCCCCAGCATTTT
. TRBJ1-5 TRBV19 TRBD1 CASTRDRDGRPQHF TGTGCCAGTACCCGGGACAGGGACGGGAGGCCCCAGCATTTT